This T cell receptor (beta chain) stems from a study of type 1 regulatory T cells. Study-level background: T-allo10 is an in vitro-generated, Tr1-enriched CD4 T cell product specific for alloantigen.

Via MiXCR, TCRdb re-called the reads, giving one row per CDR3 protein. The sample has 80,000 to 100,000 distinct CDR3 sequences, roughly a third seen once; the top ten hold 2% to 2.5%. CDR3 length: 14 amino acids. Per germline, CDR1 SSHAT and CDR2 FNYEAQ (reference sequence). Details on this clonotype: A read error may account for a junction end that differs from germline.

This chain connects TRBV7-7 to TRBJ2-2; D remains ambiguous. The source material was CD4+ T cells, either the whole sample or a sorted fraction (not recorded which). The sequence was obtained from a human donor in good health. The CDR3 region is CASSLGQNTRELFF. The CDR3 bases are TGTGCCAGCAGCTTAGGTCAGAACACCAGGGAGCTGTTTTTT.